This TCR beta chain derives from a study of beta chain features in type 1 diabetes. V dropped 2 bases and J dropped 0 bases, with 12 bases sitting between them. CDR3 length: 16 residues. Germline assignment: CDR1 SGHRS and CDR2 YFSETQ. Comments on this clone: The target antigen is unknown.

Whole-study results and caveats: Fewer insertions but more deletions were seen at VDJ junctions in type 1 diabetes patients. In every one of the four CD4+ subsets, TCRB CDR3s were moderately but significantly shorter in Type 1 diabetes patients. High TCR expression in some cells could lead to their over-representation in cDNA sequencing.

Reverse transcribing all isolated RNA meant expressed TCRB transcripts were sequenced. Generated by immunoSEQ multiplex PCR, the TCRdb table keeps only in-frame clones and is missing some. The sample has roughly 50,000 clones, about 40% seen once. Sample: Tregs from blood. This rearrangement joins TRBV5-1 to TRBJ1-5; D uncertain. The TCR originated in a man aged 25 to 45 with type 1 diabetes. CDR3 nucleotides: TGCGCCAGCAGCTTACCCGCCCCCTATAGCAATCAGCCCCAGCATTTT. It specifies CASSLPAPYSNQPQHF.